This T cell receptor beta chain comes out of a study of blood T cell repertoires in COVID-19. As for the study in general: From T cells, B-cell-depleted T cells, or PBMCs came the material, which was cDNA or gDNA.

Study processing details: Estimates of nucleated cell counts were drawn from the amplification of reference gene primers. Data came from immunoSEQ multiplex PCR; TCRdb stores just in-frame clones and leaves some out. V, J and clone size derive from that table, while D and trimming were established from the DNA sequence. Among about 50,000 clones listed, 80% to 90% were seen once. Per the germline V gene, CDR1 is SGDLS and CDR2 is YYNGEE. V lost 3 bases to trimming and J lost 5 bases; unmatched junction nucleotides: 15. The length of the CDR3 is 17 residues. The chain combines TRBV9 with TRBJ2-3, with 7 nucleotides matching TRBD2. The TCR was taken from a human donor in a cohort sampled during active COVID-19. What was sequenced was peripheral blood. The CDR3 loop is CASSDQLGLVEGDTQYF. The CDR3 coding sequence is TGTGCCAGCAGCGACCAACTTGGACTAGTCGAGGGAGATACGCAGTATTTT.